The next 2 T cell receptor beta chains were all read from a single sample in a study of shared T cell receptors in the human thymus. Libraries were prepared by immunoSEQ multiplex PCR; TCRdb keeps only in-frame clonotypes and omits some of them. The sample comprises under 850,000 clones, more than 75% of which are singletons, and around 0.0099% rests with the top ten. These same data were also listed under a study on human thymus T cells.

Specimen: thymocytes. Source of these receptors: a boy in the first two years of life with a congenital heart defect.

This rearrangement joins TRBV29-1 to TRBJ2-3, with 13 bases that match TRBD2. The V gene end was trimmed by 4 bases and the J gene end by 4 bases; junction bases not matched to a gene: 5. Germline loops: CDR1 SQVTM, CDR2 ANQGSEA. The CDR3 covers 15 residues. CDR3 amino acids: CSVGGTSGKADTQYF. As DNA, the CDR3 is TGCAGCGTTGGGGGGACTAGCGGGAAGGCAGATACGCAGTATTTT.

V gene TRBV14 combines with J gene TRBJ2-1, with a tentative D call TRBD2 (6 bases). Germline CDR1 and CDR2: SGHDN and FVKESK. Trimming stripped 1 base from V and 5 bases from J, with 21 bases between. The CDR3 is 18 residues long. CDR3 DNA: TGTGCCAGCAGCCAAGGGCTAGCGCCTAGACTCTGGGACAATGAGCAGTTCTTC. Translation gives CASSQGLAPRLWDNEQFF.